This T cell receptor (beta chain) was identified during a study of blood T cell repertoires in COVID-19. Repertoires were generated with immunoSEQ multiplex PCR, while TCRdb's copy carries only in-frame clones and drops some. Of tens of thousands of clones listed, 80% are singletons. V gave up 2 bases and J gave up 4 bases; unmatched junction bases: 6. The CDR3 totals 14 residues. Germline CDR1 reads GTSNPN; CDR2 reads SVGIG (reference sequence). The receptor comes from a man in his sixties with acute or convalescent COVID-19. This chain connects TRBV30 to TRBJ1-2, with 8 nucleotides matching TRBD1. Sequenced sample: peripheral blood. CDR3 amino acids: CAWSLAGGFYGYTF. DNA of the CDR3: TGTGCCTGGAGTCTGGCAGGGGGCTTCTATGGCTACACCTTC. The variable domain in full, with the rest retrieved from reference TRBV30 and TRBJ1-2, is SQTIHQWPATLVQPVGSPLSLECTVEGTSNPNLYWYRQAAGRGLQLLFYSVGIGQISSEVPQNLSASRPQDRQFILSSKKLLLSDSGFYLCAWSLAGGFYGYTFGSGTRLTVV.